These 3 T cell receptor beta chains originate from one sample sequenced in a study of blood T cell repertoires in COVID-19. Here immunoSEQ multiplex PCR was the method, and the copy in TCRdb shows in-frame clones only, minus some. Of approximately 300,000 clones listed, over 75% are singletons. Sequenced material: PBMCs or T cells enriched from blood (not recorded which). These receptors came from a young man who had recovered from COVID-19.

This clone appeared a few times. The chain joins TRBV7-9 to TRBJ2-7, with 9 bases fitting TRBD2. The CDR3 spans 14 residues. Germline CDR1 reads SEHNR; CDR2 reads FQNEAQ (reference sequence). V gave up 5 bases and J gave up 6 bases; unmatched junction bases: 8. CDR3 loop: CASSPSGGRGEQYF. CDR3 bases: TGTGCCAGCAGCCCTAGCGGCGGGAGGGGCGAGCAGTACTTC.

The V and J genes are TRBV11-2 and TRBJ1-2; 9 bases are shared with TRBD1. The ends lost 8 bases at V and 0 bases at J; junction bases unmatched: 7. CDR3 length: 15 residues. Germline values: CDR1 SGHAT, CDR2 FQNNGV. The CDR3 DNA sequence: TGTGCCAGCCAGGACAGGGGTAATCCTAACTATGGCTACACCTTC. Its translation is CASQDRGNPNYGYTF. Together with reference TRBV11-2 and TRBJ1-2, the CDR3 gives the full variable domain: EAGVAQSPRYKIIEKRQSVAFWCNPISGHATLYWYQQILGQGPKLLIQFQNNGVVDDSQLPKDRFSAERLKGVDSTLKIQPAKLEDSAVYLCASQDRGNPNYGYTFGSGTRLTVV.

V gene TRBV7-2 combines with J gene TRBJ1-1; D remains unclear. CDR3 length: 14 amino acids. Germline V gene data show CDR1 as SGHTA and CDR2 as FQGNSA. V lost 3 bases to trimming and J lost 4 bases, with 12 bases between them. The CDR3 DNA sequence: TGTGCCAGCAGCTTTCCAGGTACGCGCACTGAAGCTTTCTTT. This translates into CASSFPGTRTEAFF.